The 8 T cell receptor beta chains below come from one sample, sequenced in a study of T cells in Graves' hyperthyroidism and ophthalmopathy. TCR beta CDR3 sequences were amplified from RNA transcripts. First-round RT-PCR targeting the TCR CDR3 was performed with the HTBI primer set. In TCRdb, the multiplex PCR reads were re-called with MiXCR into one record per CDR3 protein. The sample lists about 740,000 distinct CDR3 sequences; 14% were seen once. Specimen: blood. These receptors were obtained from a woman between 18 and 30 years old with Graves' hyperthyroidism.

This clonotype has at least ten counts. This chain connects TRBV27 to TRBJ2-7, with TRBD2 matching over 7 bases. V lost 2 bases to trimming and J lost 5 bases; unmatched junction nucleotides: 9. CDR1 is MNHEY and CDR2 is SMNVEV in the germline V gene (reference sequence). The CDR3 totals 15 residues. CDR3 nucleotides: TGTGCCAGCAGTTTAATGGCGGGAGAAGACAACGAGCAGTACTTC. This sequence encodes CASSLMAGEDNEQYF.

This clonotype was picked up one time. The gene calls are TRBV7-8 and TRBJ2-2, with TRBD1 matching over 9 bases. Trimming cost V 3 bases and J 4 bases; bases outside gene matches: 12. The CDR3 has 18 amino acids. CDR1 SGHVS and CDR2 FQNEAQ come from the germline V gene. The CDR3 reads CASSFRLQGAGITGELFF. For the CDR3, the DNA is TGTGCCAGCAGCTTTCGATTACAGGGGGCCGGTATCACCGGGGAGCTGTTTTTT.

This clonotype has a count of ten or more. The genes are TRBV30 and TRBJ1-2; D remains ambiguous. V was pared by 2 bases and J by 2 bases, with 12 bases between. There are 14 residues in the CDR3. Germline-derived CDR1 and CDR2 are GTSNPN and SVGIG (reference sequence). The CDR3 sequence is CAWSQERRNYGYTF. The CDR3 region has the DNA TGTGCCTGGAGTCAAGAGCGTCGGAACTATGGCTACACCTTC.

The genes are TRBV5-5 and TRBJ2-3; D is ambiguous. Germline V gene data show CDR1 as SGHKS and CDR2 as YYEKEE (reference sequence). V was shortened by 9 bases and J by 4 bases, with 15 bases between the two germline ends. This CDR3 region has 13 residues. CDR3 residues: CATARTGPDTQYF. For the CDR3, the DNA is TGTGCCACCGCACGGACGGGCCCAGATACGCAGTATTTT.

Ten or more counts support this clonotype. This chain links TRBV2 with TRBJ2-7; no clear D gene. The V end was cut by 5 bases, the J end by 3 bases, with 11 bases between. This CDR3 spans 13 amino acids. CDR1 is SNHLY and CDR2 is FYNNEI in the germline V gene. CDR3 DNA sequence: TGTGCCAGCAGTACCCCACTCGGCTACGAGCAGTACTTC. This gives the protein CASSTPLGYEQYF.

Many counts were recorded for this clonotype. The genes are TRBV2 and TRBJ1-4; D ambiguous. The germline CDR1 and CDR2 sequences are SNHLY and FYNNEI. CDR3 length: 16 residues. V lost 6 bases and J lost 5, with 19 bases in between. CDR3 protein: CASSKDRPARNEKLFF. The CDR3 nucleotides are TGTGCCAGCAGCAAGGACCGACCTGCCAGGAATGAAAAACTGTTTTTT.

At least ten counts were recorded for this clonotype. The chain is built from TRBV11-3 and TRBJ2-3; possibly TRBD1 or TRBD2 for D (5 bases each). This CDR3 has 15 amino acids. Trimming left V 5 bases short and J 2 bases short, with 14 bases between. Germline CDR1 is SGHNT and CDR2 is YENEEA. Here the CDR3 DNA reads TGTGCCAGCAGCCCCCGGGACGGCAACACAGATACGCAGTATTTT. Protein sequence: CASSPRDGNTDTQYF.

This clonotype was recorded many times. The chain recombines TRBV24-1 with TRBJ1-5; D not resolved. Trimming removed 4 bases at V and 5 bases at J, with 20 bases between. Germline V gives CDR1 KGHDR, CDR2 SFDVKD. The CDR3 consists of 17 residues. CDR3 residues: CATSEGGRGRRDQPQHF. Here the CDR3 DNA reads TGTGCCACCAGTGAGGGTGGTCGAGGGCGTAGGGATCAGCCCCAGCATTTT.